The next 16 T cell receptor beta chains were all read from a single sample in a study of blood T cell repertoires in COVID-19. Clones were sequenced by immunoSEQ multiplex PCR, and TCRdb holds only the in-frame ones, with some missing. The sample carries 180,000 or so clones, about four fifths recorded once. Material for sequencing was peripheral blood. The receptor source for this set is a woman in her thirties or forties with COVID-19, enrolled during active disease.

The chain employs TRBV19 and TRBJ2-1; the match to TRBD1 covers 11 bases. The V gene end was trimmed by 6 bases and the J gene end by 9 bases; junction bases not matched to a gene: 7. The CDR3 totals 14 residues. Germline V gene sequence: CDR1 LNHDA, CDR2 SQIVND (reference sequence). The CDR3, as DNA: TGTGCCAGTAGGACCCGGGGACAGGGGGGTGAGCAGTTCTTC. Its translation is CASRTRGQGGEQFF.

The chain joins TRBV5-4 to TRBJ2-7; 7 bases align to TRBD2. V dropped 4 bases and J dropped 4; count of bases not matched to a gene: 11. The CDR3 extends over 15 amino acids. Germline CDR1 is SGHNT and CDR2 is YYREEE (reference sequence). The CDR3 nucleotides are TGTGCCAGCAGCCCCTACCTGGGAGGGGTGTACGAGCAGTACTTC. It is translated as CASSPYLGGVYEQYF.

The genes are TRBV3-1 (or the pseudogene TRBV3-2) and TRBJ2-1; the D gene is possibly TRBD2 (6 bases). This CDR3 spans 15 amino acids. The germline gives CDR1 LGHDT, CDR2 YNNKEL (reference sequence). V lost 0 bases and J lost 5, with 11 bases in between. The CDR3 bases are TGTGCCAGCAGCCAAGAGCTCCTAGCGAACAATGAGCAGTTCTTC. As protein: CASSQELLANNEQFF.

This clone was found once. The chain employs TRBV28 and TRBJ2-3, with 7 bases lining up with TRBD1. Germline V gene lookup returns CDR1 MDHEN and CDR2 SYDVKM. With 2 bases clipped from V and 1 base from J, the junction kept 15 bases outside the gene matches. This CDR3 comprises 19 residues. DNA for the CDR3: TGTGCCAGCAGTTTACCGTCGCAAAAAGACAGGGATCGCACAGATACGCAGTATTTT. Its protein product is CASSLPSQKDRDRTDTQYF. Looking up the rest from reference TRBV28 and TRBJ2-3 gives the full variable domain: DVKVTQSSRYLVKRTGEKVFLECVQDMDHENMFWYRQDPGLGLRLIYFSYDVKMKEKGDIPEGYSVSREKKERFSLILESASTNQTSMYLCASSLPSQKDRDRTDTQYFGPGTRLTVL.

The count of this clone is one. J is TRBJ2-7 and V is TRBV6-5, with a possible D match to TRBD2 (6 bases). Germline V gene lookup returns CDR1 MNHEY and CDR2 SVGAGI. The CDR3 totals 13 residues. V shed 6 bases and J shed 3 bases, with 12 bases lying between them. The CDR3 reads CASREGLRYEQYF. DNA for the CDR3: TGTGCCAGCAGGGAGGGCCTCCGCTACGAGCAGTACTTC.

This clone was seen once. The chain couples TRBV18 to TRBJ1-5, with a weak D call TRBD1 (6 bases). This CDR3 is 15 amino acids long. Trimming took 6 bases from V and 7 from J, leaving 19 bases between them. Germline lookup yields CDR1 KGHSH and CDR2 LQKENI. The CDR3 DNA is TGTGCCAGCTCGTCATCGGGACAAAGCTACCAGCCCCAGCATTTT. It yields the protein CASSSSGQSYQPQHF.

This clone was counted only a few times. The genes are TRBV5-1 and TRBJ1-2, with D possibly matching TRBD1 (5 bases). The germline CDR1 and CDR2 sequences are SGHRS and YFSETQ. V was cut by 7 bases and J by 0 bases, with 13 bases left in between. The CDR3 has 14 residues. The CDR3 reads CASRVTEANYGYTF. CDR3 nucleotides: TGCGCCAGCCGCGTGACAGAAGCTAACTATGGCTACACCTTC.

This clone was recorded a few times. This sequence joins TRBV12-3 or TRBV12-4 and TRBJ1-2, with unresolved D. With 3 bases removed from V and 2 bases from J, the gap between germline ends came to 7 bases. This CDR3 comprises 13 residues. CDR3 sequence: CASSLIQNYGYTF. The CDR3 region has the DNA TGTGCCAGCAGTTTGATACAGAACTATGGCTACACCTTC.

In this sample, this clone turned up once. The gene calls are TRBV2 and TRBJ1-2; D might be TRBD1 (5 bases). Germline V CDR1 and CDR2: SNHLY, FYNNEI. CDR3 size: 16 residues. The V gene lost 3 bases and the J gene lost 4 bases, with 18 bases spanning the gap. The CDR3 coding sequence is TGTGCCAGCAGTGAGCGTCCTGGGGGGATCTCCTATGGCTACACCTTC. Encoded protein: CASSERPGGISYGYTF.

This clone was counted a single time. The rearrangement links TRBV29-1 to TRBJ2-7; D perhaps matches TRBD1 (5 bases). The CDR3 consists of 11 residues. Looked up from germline, CDR1 is SQVTM and CDR2 is ANQGSEA. The V and J ends lost 7 bases and 5 bases respectively, with 12 bases between them. Here the CDR3 DNA reads TGCAGCGCCGCTTGGGGCAACGAGCAGTACTTC. Translation gives CSAAWGNEQYF.

The rearrangement links TRBV7-9 to TRBJ2-3; possibly TRBD1 for D (5 bases). V was shortened by 3 bases and J by 9 bases, with 10 bases between the two germline ends. Germline lookup yields CDR1 SEHNR and CDR2 FQNEAQ (reference sequence). The CDR3 spans 12 residues. The chain's CDR3 is CASSLGPQTQYF. The CDR3 nucleotides are TGTGCCAGCAGCTTGGGGCCCCAGACGCAGTATTTT.

The rearrangement joins TRBV21-1 to TRBJ1-1; the D call in the table, TRBD1, was not verified against the DNA. TRBV21-1 is a pseudogene locus. The CDR3 is 17 amino acids. The CDR3 here is CASSKDPTGAKNTEAFF. The CDR3 DNA reads TGTGCCAGCAGCAAAGACCCCACAGGGGCTAAGAACACTGAAGCTTTCTTT.

The CDR3 DNA sequence: TGCGCCAGCAGCCAAGACCCGGGAGGGACTGGAAACACCATATATTTT. It translates to CASSQDPGGTGNTIYF. The J gene is TRBJ1-3, the V gene TRBV4-1; no firm D call. V lost 0 bases, J lost 2 bases, and 11 bases lay in between. Germline lookup yields CDR1 MGHRA and CDR2 YSYEKL. CDR3 length: 16 amino acids.

This clone was observed once. V and J are TRBV3-1 (or the pseudogene TRBV3-2) and TRBJ2-1; 7 bases align to TRBD1. Per the germline V gene, CDR1 is LGHDT and CDR2 is YNNKEL (reference sequence). V lost 0 bases, J lost 0 bases, and 2 bases stayed unmatched. This CDR3 region has 16 residues. The CDR3: CASSQDAGGSYNEQFF. The CDR3 DNA sequence: TGTGCCAGCAGCCAAGATGCAGGGGGCTCCTACAATGAGCAGTTCTTC.

CDR3: CASSQAGSIQYF. The CDR3 nucleotides read TGTGCCAGCAGCCAAGCGGGATCCATACAGTACTTC. The chain recombines TRBV3-1 (or the pseudogene TRBV3-2) with TRBJ2-5; D is perhaps TRBD2 (5 bases). From germline, CDR1 is LGHDT and CDR2 YNNKEL (reference sequence). This CDR3 comprises 12 residues. V shed 1 base and J shed 11 bases, with 11 bases lying between them.

The V and J genes are TRBV5-4 and TRBJ2-2, with unresolved D. CDR1 is SGHNT, CDR2 YYREEE, per germline (reference sequence). V gave up 0 bases and J gave up 0 bases, with 6 bases separating them. The CDR3 contains 15 residues. The CDR3 nucleotides are TGTGCCAGCAGCTTGGAGCGCACGAACACCGGGGAGCTGTTTTTT. It encodes CASSLERTNTGELFF.